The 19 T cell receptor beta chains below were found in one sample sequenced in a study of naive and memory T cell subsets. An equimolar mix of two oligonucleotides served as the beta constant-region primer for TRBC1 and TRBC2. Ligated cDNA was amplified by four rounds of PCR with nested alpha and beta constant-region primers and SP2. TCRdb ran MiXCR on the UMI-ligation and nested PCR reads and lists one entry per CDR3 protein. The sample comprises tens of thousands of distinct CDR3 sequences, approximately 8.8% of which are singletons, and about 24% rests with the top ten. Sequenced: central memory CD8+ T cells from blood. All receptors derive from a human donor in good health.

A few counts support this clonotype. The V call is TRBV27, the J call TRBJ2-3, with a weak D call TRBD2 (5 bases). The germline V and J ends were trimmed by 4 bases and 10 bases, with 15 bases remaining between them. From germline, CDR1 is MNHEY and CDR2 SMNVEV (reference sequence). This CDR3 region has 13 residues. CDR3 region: CASSWTPGIAQYF. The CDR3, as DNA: TGTGCCAGCAGTTGGACCCCCGGGATTGCGCAGTATTTT.

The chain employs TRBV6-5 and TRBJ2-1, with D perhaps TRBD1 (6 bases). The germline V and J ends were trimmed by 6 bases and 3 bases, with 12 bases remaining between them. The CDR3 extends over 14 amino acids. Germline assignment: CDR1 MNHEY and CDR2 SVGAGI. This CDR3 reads CASRLGGSYNEQFF. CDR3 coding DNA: TGTGCCAGCAGGTTAGGGGGTAGCTACAATGAGCAGTTCTTC.

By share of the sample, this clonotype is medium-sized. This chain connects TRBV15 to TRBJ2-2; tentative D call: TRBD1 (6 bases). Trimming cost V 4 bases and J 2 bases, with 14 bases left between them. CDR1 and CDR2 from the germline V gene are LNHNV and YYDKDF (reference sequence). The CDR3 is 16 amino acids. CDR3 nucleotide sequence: TGTGCCACCAGCATAACCGGGACACCCAACACCGGGGAGCTGTTTTTT. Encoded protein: CATSITGTPNTGELFF. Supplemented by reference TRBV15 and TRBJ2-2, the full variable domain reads DAMVIQNPRYQVTQFGKPVTLSCSQTLNHNVMYWYQQKSSQAPKLLFHYYDKDFNNEADTPDNFQSRRPNTSFCFLDIRSPGLGDTAMYLCATSITGTPNTGELFFGEGSRLTVL.

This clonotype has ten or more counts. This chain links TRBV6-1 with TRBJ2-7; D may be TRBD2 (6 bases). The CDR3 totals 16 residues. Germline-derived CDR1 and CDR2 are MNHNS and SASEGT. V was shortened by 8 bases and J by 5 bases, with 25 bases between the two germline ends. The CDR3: CASETTIAVGFNEQYF. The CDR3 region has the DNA TGTGCCAGCGAAACAACTATAGCGGTGGGGTTTAACGAGCAGTACTTC.

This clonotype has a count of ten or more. CDR3 in amino acids: CATERSSGNYNEQFF. The DNA for the CDR3 is TGTGCCACCGAACGTTCCAGCGGGAACTACAATGAGCAGTTCTTC. V usage is TRBV27 and J usage is TRBJ2-1, with TRBD2 matching over 7 bases. The V and J ends lost 10 bases and 3 bases, in that order; junction bases with no gene match: 12. This CDR3 spans 15 amino acids. The germline gives CDR1 MNHEY, CDR2 SMNVEV (reference sequence).

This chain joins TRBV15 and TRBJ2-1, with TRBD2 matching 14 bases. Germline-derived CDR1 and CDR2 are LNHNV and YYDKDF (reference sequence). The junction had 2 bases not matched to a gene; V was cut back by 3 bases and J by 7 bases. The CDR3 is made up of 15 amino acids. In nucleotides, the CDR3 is TGTGCCACCAGCAGGGGGACTAGCGGGAGTAATGAGCAGTTCTTC. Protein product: CATSRGTSGSNEQFF. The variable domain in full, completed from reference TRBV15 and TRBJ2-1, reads DAMVIQNPRYQVTQFGKPVTLSCSQTLNHNVMYWYQQKSSQAPKLLFHYYDKDFNNEADTPDNFQSRRPNTSFCFLDIRSPGLGDTAMYLCATSRGTSGSNEQFFGPGTRLTVL.

The CDR3 DNA reads as TGTGCCTGGAGTGGGGGGACTAGCCCCTACAATGAGCAGTTCTTC. Residues: CAWSGGTSPYNEQFF. The chain uses TRBV30 and TRBJ2-1, with 9 bases that match TRBD2. After removal of 1 base from V and 2 bases from J, the junction contained 3 bases not matched to a gene. The V gene's germline CDR1 is GTSNPN and CDR2 SVGIG (reference sequence). The CDR3 contains 15 residues. The variable domain in full, completed from reference TRBV30 and TRBJ2-1, reads SQTIHQWPATLVQPVGSPLSLECTVEGTSNPNLYWYRQAAGRGLQLLFYSVGIGQISSEVPQNLSASRPQDRQFILSSKKLLLSDSGFYLCAWSGGTSPYNEQFFGPGTRLTVL.

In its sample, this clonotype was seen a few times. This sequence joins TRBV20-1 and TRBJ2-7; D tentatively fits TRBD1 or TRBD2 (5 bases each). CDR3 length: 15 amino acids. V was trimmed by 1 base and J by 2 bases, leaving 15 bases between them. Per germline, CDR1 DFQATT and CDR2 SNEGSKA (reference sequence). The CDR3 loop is CSARAPVRDPYEQYF. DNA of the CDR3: TGCAGTGCTAGAGCCCCGGTCAGGGACCCCTACGAGCAGTACTTC.

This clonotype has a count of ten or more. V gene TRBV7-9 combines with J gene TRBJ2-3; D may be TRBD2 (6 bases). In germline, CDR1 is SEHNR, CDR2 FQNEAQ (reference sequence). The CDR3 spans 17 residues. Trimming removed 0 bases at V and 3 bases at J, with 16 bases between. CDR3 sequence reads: CASSLASTSPLTDTQYF. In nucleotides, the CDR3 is TGTGCCAGCAGCTTAGCGTCAACTAGCCCACTGACAGATACGCAGTATTTT.

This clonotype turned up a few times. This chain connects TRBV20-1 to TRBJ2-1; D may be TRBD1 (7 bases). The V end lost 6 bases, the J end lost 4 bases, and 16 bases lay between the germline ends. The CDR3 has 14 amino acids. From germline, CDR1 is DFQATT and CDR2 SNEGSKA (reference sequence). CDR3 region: CSARTGREYNEQFF. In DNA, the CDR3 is TGCAGTGCAAGGACAGGCCGGGAGTACAATGAGCAGTTCTTC.

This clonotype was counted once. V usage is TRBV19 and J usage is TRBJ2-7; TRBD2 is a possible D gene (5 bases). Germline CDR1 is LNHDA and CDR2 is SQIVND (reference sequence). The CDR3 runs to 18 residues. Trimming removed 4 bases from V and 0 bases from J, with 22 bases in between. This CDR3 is CASSTRTGDESFSYEQYF. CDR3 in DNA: TGTGCCAGTAGTACCCGGACTGGCGACGAATCTTTCTCCTACGAGCAGTACTTC.

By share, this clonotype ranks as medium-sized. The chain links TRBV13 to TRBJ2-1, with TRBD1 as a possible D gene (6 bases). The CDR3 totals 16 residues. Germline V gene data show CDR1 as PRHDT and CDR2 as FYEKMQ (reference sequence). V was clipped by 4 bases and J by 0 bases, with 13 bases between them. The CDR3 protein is CASSSWTESSYNEQFF. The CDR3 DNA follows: TGTGCCAGCAGCTCCTGGACAGAGAGCTCCTACAATGAGCAGTTCTTC.

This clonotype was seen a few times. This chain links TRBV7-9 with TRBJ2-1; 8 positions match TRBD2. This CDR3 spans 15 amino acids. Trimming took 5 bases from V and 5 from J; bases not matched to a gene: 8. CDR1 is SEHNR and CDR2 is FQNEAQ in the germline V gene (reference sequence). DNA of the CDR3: TGTGCCAGCAGCCCGGAGAGCGGGAGTCACAATGAGCAGTTCTTC. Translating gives CASSPESGSHNEQFF.

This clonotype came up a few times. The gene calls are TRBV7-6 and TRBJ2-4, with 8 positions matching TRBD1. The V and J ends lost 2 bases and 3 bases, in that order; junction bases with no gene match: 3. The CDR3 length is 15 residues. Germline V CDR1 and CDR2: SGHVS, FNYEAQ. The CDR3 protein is CASSLTGQGKNIQYF. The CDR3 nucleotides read TGTGCCAGCAGCTTAACAGGACAGGGCAAAAACATTCAGTACTTC.

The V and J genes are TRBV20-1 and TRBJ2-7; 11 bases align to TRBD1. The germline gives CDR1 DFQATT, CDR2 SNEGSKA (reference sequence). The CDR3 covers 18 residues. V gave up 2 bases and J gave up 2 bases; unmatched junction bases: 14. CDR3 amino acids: CSARSSIRDRGFTYEQYF. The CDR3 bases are TGCAGTGCTAGATCTTCTATCCGGGACAGGGGGTTTACCTACGAGCAGTACTTC.

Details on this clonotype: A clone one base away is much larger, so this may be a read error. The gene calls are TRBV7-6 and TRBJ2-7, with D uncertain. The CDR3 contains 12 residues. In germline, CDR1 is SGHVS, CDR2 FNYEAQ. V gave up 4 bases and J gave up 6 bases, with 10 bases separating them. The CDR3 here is CASSSVGIEQYF. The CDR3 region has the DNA TGTGCCAGCAGCTCAGTGGGGATCGAGCAGTACTTC. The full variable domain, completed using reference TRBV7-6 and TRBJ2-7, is GAGVSQSPRYKVTKRGQDVALRCDPISGHVSLYWYRQALGQGPEFLTYFNYEAQQDKSGLPNDRFSAERPEGSISTLTIQRTEQRDSAMYRCASSSVGIEQYFGPGTRLTVT.

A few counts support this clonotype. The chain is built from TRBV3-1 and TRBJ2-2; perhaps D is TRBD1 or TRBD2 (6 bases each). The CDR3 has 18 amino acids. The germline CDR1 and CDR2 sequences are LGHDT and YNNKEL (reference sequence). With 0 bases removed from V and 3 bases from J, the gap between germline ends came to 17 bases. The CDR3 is CASSQDPRGVSDTGELFF. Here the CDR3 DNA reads TGTGCCAGCAGCCAAGATCCGAGGGGGGTATCGGACACCGGGGAGCTGTTTTTT.

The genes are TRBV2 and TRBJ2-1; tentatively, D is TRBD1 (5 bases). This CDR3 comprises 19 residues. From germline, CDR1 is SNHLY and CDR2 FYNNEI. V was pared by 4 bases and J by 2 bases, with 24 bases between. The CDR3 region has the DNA TGTGCCAGCAGTGTCTCCGGTGGGGCTGTATTTAACACCTACAATGAGCAGTTCTTC. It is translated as CASSVSGGAVFNTYNEQFF.

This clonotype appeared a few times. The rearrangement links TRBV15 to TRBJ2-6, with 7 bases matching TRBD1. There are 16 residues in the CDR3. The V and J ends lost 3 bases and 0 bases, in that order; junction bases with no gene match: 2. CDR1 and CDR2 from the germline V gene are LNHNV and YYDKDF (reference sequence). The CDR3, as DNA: TGTGCCACCAGCAGCACAGGGGCCTCTGGGGCCAACGTCCTGACTTTC. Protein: CATSSTGASGANVLTF.